The present T cell receptor (beta chain) was sequenced within a study of cytotoxic CD8 clonotypes in ibrutinib-treated CLL. The overall study: Collecting the response samples happened after a median about eleven months of treatment, with a range of 6 to 36. Findings and caveats of the study: Clonality (at baseline) was higher than in age-matched healthy donors and tracked circulating CD8+ T-cell counts. Sampling of sustained-remission and progressing patients occurred at differing times.

The planned depth of sequencing spanned 1 in 200,000 to 1 in 1 million T cells. Using immunoSEQ multiplex PCR, the repertoire was profiled, and TCRdb retains in-frame clones only, with some absent. Of 50,000 or so clones listed, less than 85% were seen once; the top ten hold around 21%. Turning to this clone: Its antigen is undetermined.

The germline gives CDR1 MDHEN, CDR2 SYDVKM. Between the trimmed V and J ends, which lost 6 bases and 3 bases, there was a span of 11 bases. There are 13 residues in the CDR3. The sequenced sample was PBMCs, obtained after 24 months of ibrutinib treatment. The clonotype comes from a human donor with chronic lymphocytic leukemia. The chain joins TRBV28 to TRBJ1-1; D might be TRBD1 (5 bases). The CDR3 spells CASRSQGYTEAFF. In nucleotides, the CDR3 is TGTGCCAGCAGATCTCAGGGTTACACTGAAGCTTTCTTT.